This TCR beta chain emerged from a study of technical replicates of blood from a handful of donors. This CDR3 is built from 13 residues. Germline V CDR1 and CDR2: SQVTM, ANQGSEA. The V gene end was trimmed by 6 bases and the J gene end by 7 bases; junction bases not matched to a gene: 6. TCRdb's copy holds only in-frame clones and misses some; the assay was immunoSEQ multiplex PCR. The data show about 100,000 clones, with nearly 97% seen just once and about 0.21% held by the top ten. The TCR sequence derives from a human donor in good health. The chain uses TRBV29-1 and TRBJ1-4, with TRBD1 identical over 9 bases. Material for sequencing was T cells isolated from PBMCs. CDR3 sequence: CSVVGQGGEKLFF. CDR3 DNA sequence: TGCAGCGTCGTGGGACAGGGAGGTGAAAAACTGTTTTTT.